Presented here are 21 T cell receptor beta chains from one specimen sequenced in a study of prognosis after radiotherapy for stage I lung cancer. Genomic DNA yielded TCR beta CDR3, amplified by two-round multiplex PCR. With primers specific to each TRBV and TRBJ gene, the first-round PCR was performed. TCRdb ran MiXCR on the multiplex PCR reads and lists one entry per CDR3 protein. Among around 56,000 distinct CDR3 sequences listed, around 27% were seen once. This specimen consisted of PBMCs, obtained before or after stereotactic body radiation therapy (not recorded which). Receptor source: a donor older than 45 with non-small cell lung cancer.

A remark on this clonotype: A single base is all that separates this from a far larger clone, so a read error is likely. The chain links TRBV6-5 to TRBJ1-2; a possible D gene is TRBD1 (5 bases). The germline V gene encodes CDR1 MNHEY and CDR2 SVGAGI. V lost 4 bases, J lost 2 bases, and 11 bases lay in between. This CDR3 contains 14 residues. For the CDR3, the DNA is TGTGCCAGCAGTTCCTCCGACAGAAACTATGGCTACACCTTC. Translation: CASSSSDRNYGYTF.

A single count supports this clonotype. At one end the junction does not follow the germline gene, possibly because of a read error. This chain joins TRBV3-1 and TRBJ2-1; D possibly corresponds to TRBD1 (6 bases). Germline V CDR1 and CDR2: LGHDT, YNNKEL (reference sequence). The CDR3 has 16 residues. For the CDR3, the DNA is TGTGCCAGCAGCCAAGATGGAGTGGGGGCTGACAATCAGCAGTTCTTC. Translating it yields CASSQDGVGADNQQFF.

This clonotype was seen many times. This chain uses TRBV7-2 with TRBJ2-3; D ambiguous. Germline CDR1 reads SGHTA; CDR2 reads FQGNSA. V lost 3 bases, J lost 5 bases, and 6 bases lay in between. The CDR3 spans 12 residues. The CDR3 loop is CASSFDQDTQYF. CDR3 sequence (DNA): TGTGCCAGCAGCTTTGACCAAGATACGCAGTATTTT.

This clonotype appeared many times. The V gene is TRBV5-6, the J gene TRBJ1-4; D not certain. Trimming took off 2 bases at V and 4 bases at J, with 9 bases between the two ends. The CDR3 loop spans 14 amino acids. CDR1 is SGHDT, CDR2 YYEEEE, per germline. DNA of the CDR3: TGTGCCAGCAGCTTATTGAGGAATAATGAAAAACTGTTTTTT. Translated: CASSLLRNNEKLFF.

In this sample, this clonotype turned up many times. The V and J genes are TRBV4-3 and TRBJ2-3, with D possibly being TRBD1 (5 bases). V lost 6 bases and J lost 1, with 14 bases in between. The CDR3 extends over 15 amino acids. Germline V lookup: CDR1 LGHNA, CDR2 YSLEER. The CDR3 loop reads CASRGQGDGTDTQYF. The CDR3, as DNA: TGCGCCAGCAGGGGTCAGGGTGATGGCACAGATACGCAGTATTTT.

This clonotype has ten or more counts. This chain uses TRBV4-1 with TRBJ1-1; D ambiguous. From germline, CDR1 is MGHRA and CDR2 YSYEKL. Trimming took off 6 bases at V and 1 base at J, with 9 bases between the two ends. The CDR3 is made up of 13 amino acids. The CDR3 region has the DNA TGCGCCAGCAGACCTTCACCGAACACTGAAGCTTTCTTT. Its translation: CASRPSPNTEAFF.

This clonotype was picked up many times. J is TRBJ2-5 and V is TRBV15; no firm D call. The CDR3 sequence is 15 residues long. Trimming took off 0 bases at V and 1 base at J, with 9 bases between the two ends. The germline gives CDR1 LNHNV, CDR2 YYDKDF (reference sequence). CDR3 DNA sequence: TGTGCCACCAGCAGAGATGGATCTAGCCAAGAGACCCAGTACTTC. Translated, it gives CATSRDGSSQETQYF.

This clonotype appeared many times. V is TRBV6-5 and J is TRBJ2-7, with D perhaps matching TRBD2 (7 bases). Looked up from germline, CDR1 is MNHEY and CDR2 is SVGAGI. The V end lost 3 bases, the J end lost 4 bases, and 13 bases lay between the germline ends. The CDR3 has 14 amino acids. CDR3 in DNA: TGTGCCAGCAGTTATAAGGGGGGGGATTACGAGCAGTACTTC. This sequence encodes CASSYKGGDYEQYF.

This clonotype occurred many times. The rearrangement uses TRBV19 and TRBJ2-7; maybe TRBD1 (6 bases). This CDR3 spans 11 amino acids. The germline CDR1 and CDR2 sequences are LNHDA and SQIVND (reference sequence). Between the trimmed V and J ends, which lost 11 bases and 5 bases, there was a span of 13 bases. CDR3 bases: TGTGCCGTAGGACAGCGGCACGAGCAGTACTTC. Translated: CAVGQRHEQYF. The full variable domain, in which reference TRBV19 and TRBJ2-7 provide the parts outside the CDR3, is DGGITQSPKYLFRKEGQNVTLSCEQNLNHDAMYWYRQDPGQGLRLIYYSQIVNDFQKGDIAEGYSVSREKKESFPLTVTSAQKNPTAFYLCAVGQRHEQYFGPGTRLTVT.

This clonotype was counted many times. The chain employs TRBV6-1 and TRBJ1-1; TRBD1 aligns across 7 bases. This CDR3 contains 17 residues. V lost 6 bases, J lost 0 bases, and 13 bases stayed unmatched. Germline CDR1 MNHNS, CDR2 SASEGT. The CDR3 region has the DNA TGTGCCAGCAGAGCACTCGAAGGGACAGCCTTGAACACTGAAGCTTTCTTT. Its protein product is CASRALEGTALNTEAFF.

This clonotype came up many times. The rearrangement uses TRBV28 and TRBJ1-6, with no clear D. V was cut by 5 bases and J by 12 bases, with 20 bases left in between. Germline V gene sequence: CDR1 MDHEN, CDR2 SYDVKM. CDR3 length: 15 residues. This CDR3 is CASSPRTTAGKPLHF. DNA of the CDR3: TGTGCCAGCAGTCCTAGGACCACAGCAGGAAAACCCCTCCACTTT.

Ten or more counts support this clonotype. V and J are TRBV12-3 or TRBV12-4 and TRBJ1-1; 7 bases line up with TRBD1. Trimming cost V 7 bases and J 5 bases; bases outside gene matches: 7. The CDR3 totals 13 residues. CDR3 protein: CASIDRVGTEAFF. CDR3 bases: TGTGCCAGCATCGACAGGGTTGGGACTGAAGCTTTCTTT.

This clonotype was counted ten times or more. The rearrangement uses TRBV20-1 and TRBJ2-5, with D perhaps given as TRBD1 or TRBD2 (6 bases each). The CDR3 spans 15 residues. Trimming removed 5 bases at V and 0 bases at J, with 16 bases between. Germline loops: CDR1 DFQATT, CDR2 SNEGSKA (reference sequence). Here the CDR3 reads CSAPLGGGNQETQYF. DNA for the CDR3: TGCAGTGCTCCTTTGGGGGGCGGGAACCAAGAGACCCAGTACTTC.

With respect to this clonotype: A far bigger clonotype differs at one base, so this is likely a read error. The chain links TRBV6-9 to TRBJ2-2; the D is unclear. Trimming took 4 bases from V and 8 from J, leaving 11 bases between them. Germline CDR1 is MNHGY and CDR2 is SVAAGI. The CDR3 length is 13 residues. CDR3 DNA: TGTGCCAGCAGTTTGTACATGAGAGGGGAGCTGTTTTTT. Translated: CASSLYMRGELFF.

This clonotype was observed at least ten times. J is TRBJ2-7 and V is TRBV9; 9 positions match TRBD1. Losses at the gene ends were 4 bases for V and 3 bases for J; bases not matched to a gene: 8. The CDR3 totals 15 residues. Germline V CDR1 and CDR2: SGDLS, YYNGEE. The CDR3 is CASSLQATGGYEQYF. Here the CDR3 DNA reads TGTGCCAGCAGCCTCCAGGCGACAGGGGGCTACGAGCAGTACTTC. Together with reference TRBV9 and TRBJ2-7, the CDR3 gives the full variable domain: DSGVTQTPKHLITATGQRVTLRCSPRSGDLSVYWYQQSLDQGLQFLIQYYNGEERAKGNILERFSAQQFPDLHSELNLSSLELGDSALYFCASSLQATGGYEQYFGPGTRLTVT.

This clonotype was detected many times. The chain has TRBV7-2 and TRBJ2-3; TRBD2 might be the D (7 bases). There are 16 residues in the CDR3. The V gene's germline CDR1 is SGHTA and CDR2 FQGNSA. Trimming pared 3 bases from V and 2 bases from J, leaving 15 bases between. CDR3 bases: TGTGCCAGCAGCTTGATGGCGGGGGCTCCCACAGATACGCAGTATTTT. Amino acids: CASSLMAGAPTDTQYF.

Note on this clonotype: A single base is all that separates this from a far larger clone, so a read error is likely. The rearrangement links TRBV6-5 to TRBJ2-1, with D perhaps matching TRBD2 (5 bases). V was clipped by 2 bases and J by 9 bases, with 11 bases between them. The CDR3 runs to 13 residues. Germline V gene lookup returns CDR1 MNHEY and CDR2 SVGAGI. The CDR3 spells CASSYESSGEQFF. For the CDR3, the DNA is TGTGCCAGCAGTTACGAATCGAGCGGTGAGCAGTTCTTC.

Notes on this clonotype: A single base separates this from a much larger clone, so it may be a read error. The CDR3 sequence: CASSIGGLAKNVQYF. CDR3 sequence (DNA): TGTGCCAGTAGTATAGGGGGCTTGGCCAAAAACGTTCAGTACTTC. The chain links TRBV19 to TRBJ2-4; possible D gene TRBD1, 5 bases. CDR1 and CDR2 from the germline V gene are LNHDA and SQIVND (reference sequence). There are 15 residues in the CDR3.

This clonotype was counted at least ten times. The chain is built from TRBV30 and TRBJ2-7; possible D gene TRBD2, 7 bases. This CDR3 has 14 residues. The V gene lost 7 bases and the J gene lost 3 bases, with 19 bases spanning the gap. The germline CDR1 and CDR2 sequences are GTSNPN and SVGIG (reference sequence). This chain's CDR3 is CASTIGGQVYEQYF. In DNA form, the CDR3 reads TGTGCCTCAACTATCGGGGGGCAAGTCTACGAGCAGTACTTC.

This clonotype was recorded once. Given a far larger clone just one base away, this is likely a sequencing read error. This rearrangement joins TRBV6-4 to TRBJ1-2, with D possibly matching TRBD1 (5 bases). Germline V gives CDR1 MRHNA, CDR2 SNTAGT. The CDR3 consists of 14 residues. V shed 4 bases and J shed 7 bases, with 16 bases lying between them. The CDR3 region is CASSGSGYSGGYTF. Written as DNA, the CDR3 is TGTGCCAGCAGTGGATCAGGGTATTCGGGTGGCTACACCTTC.

This clonotype was recorded at least ten times. The chain joins TRBV24-1 to TRBJ2-7, with a weak D call TRBD2 (5 bases). Trimming stripped 3 bases from V and 2 bases from J, with 25 bases between. The CDR3 loop spans 19 amino acids. Germline-derived CDR1 and CDR2 are KGHDR and SFDVKD. CDR3 DNA: TGTGCCACCAGTGATCTCACCCCGGCCCCACTAGTTCCGACCTACGAGCAGTACTTC. Its protein is CATSDLTPAPLVPTYEQYF.